The 13 T cell receptor beta chains below were found in one sample sequenced in a study of cytomegalovirus exposure and HLA in healthy donors. Method: immunoSEQ multiplex PCR; TCRdb's copy keeps in-frame clones and lacks some. The table has some 170,000 clones, about 85% seen once; the top ten hold approximately 2%. Sequences were obtained from PBMCs. The receptors here all came from a man in his thirties or forties in good health and CMV-seropositive.

The chain couples TRBV30 to TRBJ2-7; no clear D gene. V lost 2 bases and J lost 2, with 13 bases in between. Per the germline V gene, CDR1 is GTSNPN and CDR2 is SVGIG (reference sequence). The CDR3 has 14 residues. This CDR3 is CAWSLVGRPYEQYF. CDR3 in DNA: TGTGCCTGGAGTCTGGTTGGGCGACCCTACGAGCAGTACTTC.

This rearrangement joins TRBV27 to TRBJ2-5; no reliable D call. Germline-derived CDR1 and CDR2 are MNHEY and SMNVEV (reference sequence). V lost 1 base and J 5 bases, leaving 8 bases between the germline ends. The CDR3 contains 13 residues. CDR3 in amino acids: CASSLWARETQYF. DNA for the CDR3: TGTGCCAGCAGTTTATGGGCTCGGGAGACCCAGTACTTC.

The genes are TRBV27 and TRBJ1-5; 7 bases are shared with TRBD1. Germline CDR1 MNHEY, CDR2 SMNVEV (reference sequence). This CDR3 is built from 15 residues. The trim removed 3 bases at V and 4 bases at J, leaving 6 bases unmatched. The CDR3: CASSLGPGQNQPQHF. CDR3 nucleotide sequence: TGTGCCAGCAGTTTGGGGCCGGGACAGAATCAGCCCCAGCATTTT.

The table lists this clone with a count of one. The chain uses TRBV4-1 and TRBJ1-5, with a possible D match to TRBD1 (6 bases). CDR1 and CDR2 (germline): MGHRA, YSYEKL. Between the trimmed V and J ends, which lost 2 bases and 3 bases, there was a span of 11 bases. The CDR3 sequence is 15 residues long. Here the CDR3 DNA reads TGCGCCAGCAGCCAAACGCGGACAGACAATCAGCCCCAGCATTTT. It codes for CASSQTRTDNQPQHF.

This clone was seen more than once but under ten times. The CDR3 DNA follows: TGCGCCAGCAGCCCCACAGGGGACTACGAGCAGTACTTC. Its protein is CASSPTGDYEQYF. V gene TRBV5-1 combines with J gene TRBJ2-7; 7 positions agree with TRBD1. CDR1 and CDR2 (germline): SGHRS, YFSETQ. The CDR3 consists of 13 residues. With V trimmed by 4 bases and J by 3 bases, 4 bases remained unmatched.

The rearrangement uses TRBV7-9 and TRBJ1-1; D might be TRBD1 (5 bases). The CDR3 totals 18 residues. Trimming pared 5 bases from V and 10 bases from J, leaving 32 bases between. Germline V gives CDR1 SEHNR, CDR2 FQNEAQ (reference sequence). Written as DNA, the CDR3 is TGTGCCAGCAGCCCGGCCCCGGACATCCCCGCGCTGCCACATGGAGCTTTCTTT. Amino acid sequence: CASSPAPDIPALPHGAFF.

This clone has only one observation. J is TRBJ1-1 and V is TRBV7-9; D gene uncertain. CDR1 and CDR2 (germline): SEHNR, FQNEAQ (reference sequence). With 0 bases removed from V and 8 bases from J, the gap between germline ends came to 22 bases. This CDR3 contains 17 residues. Written as DNA, the CDR3 is TGTGCCAGCAGCTTAGCGGTAGGTCTAGGCATGACCAACGAAGCTTTCTTT. Translating it yields CASSLAVGLGMTNEAFF.

This sequence joins TRBV18 and TRBJ2-4, with TRBD1 identical over 7 bases. Germline V gene data show CDR1 as KGHSH and CDR2 as LQKENI. The V gene end was trimmed by 1 base and the J gene end by 0 bases; junction bases not matched to a gene: 3. The CDR3 totals 16 residues. The CDR3 DNA sequence: TGTGCCAGCTCACCACAGGGGGCCCTAGCCAAAAACATTCAGTACTTC. This gives the protein CASSPQGALAKNIQYF.

V usage is TRBV4-2 and J usage is TRBJ2-1; 11 nucleotides line up with TRBD2. Germline CDR1 reads LGHNA; CDR2 reads YNFKEQ. This CDR3 spans 15 amino acids. The ends lost 8 bases at V and 8 bases at J; junction bases unmatched: 11. CDR3 loop: CASPQTGTSGDEQFF. The CDR3 DNA reads TGTGCCAGCCCCCAGACCGGGACTAGCGGCGATGAGCAGTTCTTC.

This clone was counted between two and nine times. This rearrangement joins TRBV6-1 to TRBJ1-3; D is unresolved. V was cut by 6 bases and J by 0 bases, with 9 bases left in between. The CDR3 is made up of 14 amino acids. Germline-derived CDR1 and CDR2 are MNHNS and SASEGT. CDR3 residues: CASSGGYSGNTIYF. DNA for the CDR3: TGTGCCAGCAGCGGAGGTTACTCTGGAAACACCATATATTTT.

The J gene is TRBJ1-6, the V gene TRBV4-1, with 7 bases aligning to TRBD1. The junction had 3 bases not matched to a gene; V was cut back by 4 bases and J by 9 bases. The length of the CDR3 is 13 residues. Germline values: CDR1 MGHRA, CDR2 YSYEKL. DNA of the CDR3: TGCGCCAGCAGCCTAACAGGGGTTTCACCCCTCCACTTT. Protein sequence: CASSLTGVSPLHF.

The genes are TRBV15 and TRBJ2-7; 10 nucleotides align to TRBD2. Germline V CDR1 and CDR2: LNHNV, YYDKDF (reference sequence). The V segment lost 2 bases and the J segment 6 bases; nucleotides outside the gene matches: 19. The CDR3 has 19 amino acids. CDR3 coding DNA: TGTGCCACCAGCAGATGGCGGCTAGCGGGGGTCCTTGGAGGTTCCGAGCAGTACTTC. Encoded protein: CATSRWRLAGVLGGSEQYF.

CDR3 sequence: CASTRSRNTGELFF. In DNA form, the CDR3 reads TGTGCCAGCACTAGGAGTCGGAACACCGGGGAGCTGTTTTTT. The rearrangement links TRBV2 to TRBJ2-2; D is ambiguous. Germline loops: CDR1 SNHLY, CDR2 FYNNEI. This CDR3 is built from 14 residues. The V end was cut by 7 bases, the J end by 1 base, with 10 bases between. The full variable domain, with the rest looked up from reference TRBV2 and TRBJ2-2, is EPEVTQTPSHQVTQMGQEVILRCVPISNHLYFYWYRQILGQKVEFLVSFYNNEISEKSEIFDDQFSVERPDGSNFTLKIRSTKLEDSAMYFCASTRSRNTGELFFGEGSRLTVL.